This T cell receptor beta chain was retrieved from a study of a mutant IDH1 vaccine in newly diagnosed glioma. About the research overall: Eight vaccine injections were given to patients in weeks 1, 3, 5, 7, 11, 15, 19 and 23. The start of vaccination came 4-6 weeks after radiotherapy alone, or with temozolomide cycles. Prior therapy was radiotherapy, temozolomide, or both; most received both. Study results and limitations: Any relationship between pseudoprogression and changes in top peripheral T cell clonotypes seemed absent.

V shed 3 bases and J 1 base; nucleotides not matched to a gene: 6. CDR3 length equals 17 residues. Germline V gene lookup returns CDR1 SGHVS and CDR2 FQNEAQ. The protocol was immunoSEQ multiplex PCR, while the TCRdb copy is restricted to in-frame clones and leaves out a portion. The data hold some 27,000 clones, with about 76% observed a single time. Indicated time point: week 5, during vaccination. A single vaccine dose contained 300 ug of mutant IDH1 20-mer peptide, and topical imiquimod was used with it. Notes on this clone: Its antigen is unknown.

The rearrangement joins TRBV7-8 to TRBJ2-1, with 10 bases fitting TRBD2. The clonotype originates from a man aged 40-49 years with glioma. The starting material was PBMCs, obtained from a glioma patient whose treatment included an IDH1 peptide vaccine. The CDR3 loop reads CASSLMTSGRSYNEQFF. The CDR3 region has the DNA TGTGCCAGCAGCTTGATGACTAGCGGGCGTTCCTACAATGAGCAGTTCTTC.